Presented here are 23 T cell receptor beta chains from one specimen sequenced in a study of T cell responses to AZD1222 COVID-19 vaccine. The assay was immunoSEQ multiplex PCR, and TCRdb's table has in-frame clones only and misses some. This sample has 60,000 to 75,000 clones, with 83% found just once. Sequenced material: peripheral blood, taken 28 days after the second AZD1222 dose. These receptor sequences come from an adult who received the AZD1222 COVID-19 vaccine.

The chain combines TRBV21-1 with TRBJ2-4. TRBV21-1 is described as a pseudogene. This CDR3 comprises 14 residues. CDR3 coding DNA: TGTGCCAGCAGCAATCGGCGAGCCAAAAACATTCAGTACTTC. This codes for CASSNRRAKNIQYF.

CDR3 protein: CASSERGGSYNTEAFF. CDR3 sequence (DNA): TGTGCCAGCAGTGAAAGGGGGGGCAGCTATAACACTGAAGCTTTCTTT. The chain links TRBV6-1 to TRBJ1-1; D possibly corresponds to TRBD1 (6 bases). Trimming took 2 bases from V and 2 from J, leaving 15 bases between them. Germline-derived CDR1 and CDR2 are MNHNS and SASEGT. The CDR3 length is 16 residues.

The gene calls are TRBV2 and TRBJ1-1, with D perhaps matching TRBD1 (6 bases). Germline CDR1 is SNHLY and CDR2 is FYNNEI. Trimming removed 3 bases at V and 4 bases at J, with 15 bases between. The CDR3 extends over 15 amino acids. The CDR3 coding sequence is TGTGCCAGCAGTGAGGGGGGCAGGACGCTCACTGAAGCTTTCTTT. It specifies CASSEGGRTLTEAFF.

This clone was found once. J is TRBJ2-7 and V is TRBV2; 7 bases fit TRBD2. Germline CDR1 and CDR2: SNHLY and FYNNEI. V lost 7 bases, J lost 6 bases, and 9 bases stayed unmatched. CDR3 length equals 13 residues. As DNA, the CDR3 is TGTGCCAGCACTAGAGGGGAGGGGAGCGAGCAGTACTTC. Translation: CASTRGEGSEQYF.

The chain links TRBV19 to TRBJ2-5; D is unresolved. This CDR3 region has 14 residues. Trimming removed 4 bases from V and 3 bases from J, with 12 bases in between. Germline loops: CDR1 LNHDA, CDR2 SQIVND (reference sequence). CDR3 bases: TGTGCCAGTAGTAAGTCTGGTTGGGAAGAGACCCAGTACTTC. It specifies CASSKSGWEETQYF. The entire variable domain, with the rest obtained from reference TRBV19 and TRBJ2-5, is as follows: DGGITQSPKYLFRKEGQNVTLSCEQNLNHDAMYWYRQDPGQGLRLIYYSQIVNDFQKGDIAEGYSVSREKKESFPLTVTSAQKNPTAFYLCASSKSGWEETQYFGPGTRLLVL.

This clone was recorded a few times. V and J are TRBV4-1 and TRBJ2-1; the match to TRBD1 covers 7 bases. The CDR3 totals 16 residues. Germline V gives CDR1 MGHRA, CDR2 YSYEKL. With V trimmed by 1 base and J by 5 bases, 8 bases remained unmatched. The CDR3 sequence: CASSQVTGTDDNEQFF. The CDR3 coding sequence is TGCGCCAGCAGCCAAGTGACCGGGACAGATGACAATGAGCAGTTCTTC.

The chain links TRBV7-9 to TRBJ1-2, with 12 bases aligning to TRBD1. Germline trimming cut 2 bases from V and 6 bases from J; bases unmatched to any gene: 7. Germline V gene data show CDR1 as SEHNR and CDR2 as FQNEAQ (reference sequence). The CDR3 length is 16 residues. The CDR3, as DNA: TGTGCCAGCAGCTTACGAGGCGGGACAGGGGGCCATGGCTACACCTTC. Translating it yields CASSLRGGTGGHGYTF.

This clone was observed a single time. The chain carries TRBV16 and TRBJ2-4; possible D gene TRBD1, 5 bases. Germline V CDR1 and CDR2: KGHSY, FQNENV. Trimming shortened V by 4 bases and J by 0 bases, and 13 bases separated the two germline ends. This CDR3 has 16 amino acids. The CDR3 protein is CASSPYETVAKNIQYF. DNA for the CDR3: TGTGCCAGCAGCCCGTATGAGACAGTAGCCAAAAACATTCAGTACTTC.

The chain employs TRBV6-2 or TRBV6-3 and TRBJ2-5; D call uncertain. Trimming left V 0 bases short and J 2 bases short, with 4 bases between. This CDR3 contains 13 residues. Germline loops: CDR1 MNHEY, CDR2 SVGEGT. As DNA, the CDR3 is TGTGCCAGCAGTTACTCGATACAAGAGACCCAGTACTTC. Protein sequence: CASSYSIQETQYF.

This clone occurred a few times. This rearrangement joins TRBV7-2 to TRBJ2-3, with 8 bases that match TRBD2. The germline CDR1 and CDR2 sequences are SGHTA and FQGNSA. The V segment lost 3 bases and the J segment 4 bases; nucleotides outside the gene matches: 6. This CDR3 contains 15 residues. CDR3: CASSFRGGDSDTQYF. In nucleotides, the CDR3 is TGTGCCAGCAGCTTCCGGGGGGGGGATTCAGATACGCAGTATTTT.

The V and J genes are TRBV9 and TRBJ1-2; D uncertain. Trimming stripped 3 bases from V and 10 bases from J, with 16 bases between. Germline V CDR1 and CDR2: SGDLS, YYNGEE. The CDR3 extends over 13 amino acids. The CDR3 loop is CASSEGPYLDYTF. The CDR3 DNA reads TGTGCCAGCAGCGAGGGTCCTTACCTGGACTACACCTTC.

This rearrangement joins TRBV21-1 to TRBJ2-7. TRBV21-1 is listed as a pseudogene. This CDR3 has 19 residues. The CDR3 DNA follows: TGTGCCAGCAGCAAACGTGAGTTAAGTGCCGGCCATTTAATCTACGAGCAGTACTTC. It is translated as CASSKRELSAGHLIYEQYF.

This chain connects TRBV9 to TRBJ2-7, with 7 nucleotides matching TRBD1. V lost 0 bases to trimming and J lost 4 bases; unmatched junction nucleotides: 4. The germline V gene encodes CDR1 SGDLS and CDR2 YYNGEE. This CDR3 has 14 amino acids. CDR3 residues: CASSVGTGPYEQYF. In nucleotides, the CDR3 is TGTGCCAGCAGCGTAGGGACAGGTCCTTACGAGCAGTACTTC.

V is TRBV5-1 and J is TRBJ1-1; D gene unclear. CDR3 length: 13 amino acids. V lost 2 bases, J lost 5 bases, and 10 bases lay in between. The germline CDR1 and CDR2 sequences are SGHRS and YFSETQ. CDR3 loop: CASSFDWETEAFF. The CDR3 coding sequence is TGCGCCAGCAGCTTTGATTGGGAGACTGAAGCTTTCTTT.

This chain links TRBV27 with TRBJ1-1; perhaps TRBD1 as D (5 bases). The V gene's germline CDR1 is MNHEY and CDR2 SMNVEV (reference sequence). Trimming took off 4 bases at V and 5 bases at J, with 8 bases between the two ends. CDR3 length: 12 amino acids. CDR3: CASSSEGTEAFF. The CDR3 region has the DNA TGTGCCAGCAGTTCTGAGGGGACTGAAGCTTTCTTT.

The J gene is TRBJ1-3, the V gene TRBV15; no clear D. This CDR3 spans 14 amino acids. The V end lost 0 bases, the J end lost 1 base, and 4 bases lay between the germline ends. Germline assignment: CDR1 LNHNV and CDR2 YYDKDF (reference sequence). CDR3 sequence (DNA): TGTGCCACCAGCAGAGAGACATCTGGAAACACCATATATTTT. Protein product: CATSRETSGNTIYF.

This chain links TRBV4-2 with TRBJ1-5; D call uncertain. The length of the CDR3 is 13 residues. V shed 2 bases and J shed 2 bases, with 4 bases lying between them. The germline gives CDR1 LGHNA, CDR2 YNFKEQ. The CDR3 region has the DNA TGTGCCAGCAGCCAAAAGGGCAATCAGCCCCAGCATTTT. Its protein product is CASSQKGNQPQHF.

The rearrangement links TRBV7-2 to TRBJ1-6; the D gene is possibly TRBD1 (6 bases). The CDR3 has 16 residues. CDR1 and CDR2 (germline): SGHTA, FQGNSA. Trimming shortened V by 3 bases and J by 9 bases, and 18 bases separated the two germline ends. CDR3 sequence reads: CASSFIRGQRSSPLHF. The DNA of the CDR3 is TGTGCCAGCAGCTTTATTCGGGGGCAGCGGAGTTCACCCCTCCACTTT.

This chain links TRBV11-2 with TRBJ2-3, with D possibly TRBD2 on 5 matching bases. CDR1 SGHAT and CDR2 FQNNGV come from the germline V gene. Trimming cost V 5 bases and J 0 bases, with 18 bases left between them. This CDR3 is 17 amino acids long. The CDR3 coding sequence is TGTGCCAGCAGCCCCCTTCCGGGGTTTCTGAGCACAGATACGCAGTATTTT. It translates to CASSPLPGFLSTDTQYF.

The gene calls are TRBV2 and TRBJ1-1; no firm D call. CDR1 SNHLY and CDR2 FYNNEI come from the germline V gene. Trimming stripped 7 bases from V and 0 bases from J, with 9 bases between. The CDR3 extends over 13 amino acids. The CDR3 sequence is CASIQFMNTEAFF. CDR3 DNA sequence: TGTGCCAGCATACAGTTCATGAACACTGAAGCTTTCTTT.

This sequence joins TRBV4-1 and TRBJ1-2, with D perhaps TRBD1 (6 bases). CDR1 is MGHRA, CDR2 YSYEKL, per germline. V was trimmed by 4 bases and J by 3 bases, leaving 12 bases between them. The CDR3 loop spans 14 amino acids. CDR3 nucleotide sequence: TGCGCCAGCAGCCCGAGGGGGGTTTACTATGGCTACACCTTC. Its protein product is CASSPRGVYYGYTF.

This clone was recorded only once. V gene TRBV6-5 combines with J gene TRBJ2-3, with 12 bases lining up with TRBD2. There are 15 residues in the CDR3. Per the germline V gene, CDR1 is MNHEY and CDR2 is SVGAGI. The V segment lost 6 bases and the J segment 2 bases; nucleotides outside the gene matches: 3. The CDR3 DNA follows: TGTGCCAGCAGCTCTAGCGGGGGGGCCACAGATACGCAGTATTTT. It encodes CASSSSGGATDTQYF.

A single count supports this clone. This chain links TRBV28 with TRBJ1-6, with 12 bases aligning to TRBD1. Trimming at V came to 2 bases and at J to 1 base, leaving 3 bases not matched to a gene. CDR3 length equals 18 residues. CDR1 is MDHEN, CDR2 SYDVKM, per germline. CDR3 in amino acids: CASSLGTGGSSYNSPLHF. The CDR3 nucleotides are TGTGCCAGCAGTTTAGGGACAGGGGGCTCGTCCTATAATTCACCCCTCCACTTT.